This is a list of T cell receptor beta chains from one sample in a study of blood T cell repertoires in COVID-19. Profiled with immunoSEQ multiplex PCR; TCRdb holds only in-frame clones, not every one. This sample has about 200,000 clones, with 70% to 90% found just once. Specimen: PBMCs or T cells enriched from blood (not recorded which). These receptors were collected from a woman under 30 who had recovered from COVID-19. CDR3s include the opening cysteine and the closing phenylalanine or tryptophan. The D gene is left open where the match is weak. Clone size, where shown, is once, few, many, or a class for clones that have expanded.

15 TRBJ2-3 TRBD1 TRBV27 . TGTGCCAGCAGTTTAGGGGACAGGGGTACAGATACGCAGTATTTT CASSLGDRGTDTQYF
16 TRBJ1-4 . TRBV9 . TGTGCCAGCAGCGCTCCAGGCGGGGGGTCGGAGGAAAAACTGTTTTTT CASSAPGGGSEEKLFF
13 TRBJ1-1 . TRBV5-8 . TGTGCCAGCAGCTTCCTCGGGGGGACTGAAGCTTTCTTT CASSFLGGTEAFF
15 TRBJ1-6 . TRBV6-5 . TGTGCCAGCAGTTACTCGACGGCAGGGGATTCACCCCTCCACTTT CASSYSTAGDSPLHF
16 TRBJ1-2 TRBD1 TRBV19 . TGTGCCAGTAGCCGGGACAGGGGATTTCTTCGGTATGGCTACACCTTC CASSRDRGFLRYGYTF
15 TRBJ2-7 TRBD1 TRBV27 . TGTGCCAGCAGTTTGGCGACAGGGGGGCCCTACGAGCAGTACTTC CASSLATGGPYEQYF
16 TRBJ2-1 TRBD1 TRBV5-5 . TGTGCCAGCAGCTTACCCCCGGGACAGGGGGTAAATGAGCAGTTCTTC CASSLPPGQGVNEQFF
13 TRBJ2-7 . TRBV7-6 . TGTGCCAGCAGCTGGGGAGAGGCCTACGAGCAGTACTTC CASSWGEAYEQYF
16 TRBJ2-3 TRBD2 TRBV28 . TGTGCCAGCAGCCAAGGAGCTAGCGGGGAAACAGATACGCAGTATTTT CASSQGASGETDTQYF
14 TRBJ1-6 . TRBV28 . TGTGCCAGCAGTTTATCGGGTTTGGATTCACCCCTCCACTTT CASSLSGLDSPLHF
14 TRBJ1-6 TRBD1 TRBV13 many TGTGCCAGCAGCCAACGGACAGGGCAATCACCCCTCCACTTT CASSQRTGQSPLHF
16 TRBJ2-1 TRBD1 TRBV9 few TGTGCCAGCAGCGTAAGGACAGGGGGTGTCTACAATGAGCAGTTCTTC CASSVRTGGVYNEQFF
15 TRBJ2-5 TRBD2 TRBV28 . TGTGCCAGCAGTTTTGAGAGCGGGGTTCAAGAGACCCAGTACTTC CASSFESGVQETQYF
17 TRBJ1-2 . TRBV5-6 once TGTGCCAGCAGACTATTAACTCCCAGGGCTGGAAACTATGGCTACACCTTC CASRLLTPRAGNYGYTF
17 TRBJ2-7 TRBD2 TRBV27 . TGTGCCAGCAGCCTGACTAGCGGGGGGGCCTGGCACTACGAGCAGTACTTC CASSLTSGGAWHYEQYF
12 TRBJ1-1 . TRBV29-1 once TGCAGCGTGCTCAGGGGAGGGGCTGAAGCTTTCTTT CSVLRGGAEAFF
15 TRBJ1-4 . TRBV5-4 . TGTGCCAGCAGCCTGGCAGGGCTTTCTAATGAAAAACTGTTTTTT CASSLAGLSNEKLFF
13 TRBJ2-7 . TRBV2 once TGTGCCAGCATTAGGGGGGGTTCCCACGAGCAGTACTTC CASIRGGSHEQYF
13 TRBJ2-7 . TRBV7-9 . TGTGCCAGCAGCTTAGCCGGGAGAGGCGAGCAGTACTTC CASSLAGRGEQYF
14 TRBJ2-2 . TRBV2 . TGTGCCAGCAGTGAAATCTACGGCACCGGGGAGCTGTTTTTT CASSEIYGTGELFF
16 TRBJ1-2 TRBD1 TRBV19 . TGTGCCAGTAGTCCACGACGGACAGGGGACAACTATGGCTACACCTTC CASSPRRTGDNYGYTF
15 TRBJ2-1 TRBD1 TRBV4-1 . TGCGCCAGCAGCCAGACCGGGACAGGATACAATGAGCAGTTCTTC CASSQTGTGYNEQFF
17 TRBJ2-2 . TRBV5-1 . TGCGCCAGCAGCTTGGCCCCCGTCGACAGGAACACCGGGGAGCTGTTTTTT CASSLAPVDRNTGELFF
19 TRBJ2-7 TRBD2 TRBV7-2 . TGTGCCAGCAGCTTAGTCGCGGGGGGGCTAACTGATCGCTCCTACGAGCAGTACTTC CASSLVAGGLTDRSYEQYF
14 TRBJ1-4 . TRBV25-1 . TGTGCCAGCAGTGAGGAGGTGTTGTATGAAAAACTGTTTTTT CASSEEVLYEKLFF
13 TRBJ1-1 TRBD1 TRBV10-3 . TGTGCCATCAGTGACACAGGGGGAGGTGAAGCTTTCTTT CAISDTGGGEAFF
13 TRBJ1-3 TRBD1 TRBV30 . TGTGCCTCGACAGGGGTCGCTGGAAACACCATATATTTT CASTGVAGNTIYF